The 24 T cell receptor beta chains in this list originate from one sample, sequenced in a study of blood T cell repertoires in COVID-19. Produced via immunoSEQ multiplex PCR; TCRdb's table is partial and in-frame only. Among around 250,000 clones listed, around 85% were seen once. Material for sequencing was peripheral blood. The receptors come from a man in his 60s with acute or convalescent COVID-19.

The chain recombines TRBV28 with TRBJ1-1; 11 bases align to TRBD1. V was clipped by 10 bases and J by 4 bases; unmatched bases: 8. CDR1 is MDHEN, CDR2 SYDVKM, per germline. The CDR3 contains 14 residues. The CDR3 is CAIGTGGVGTEAFF. The CDR3 region has the DNA TGTGCCATCGGGACAGGGGGTGTTGGCACTGAAGCTTTCTTT.

This chain links TRBV6-2 or TRBV6-3 with TRBJ1-5; 8 nucleotides agree with TRBD1. CDR1 is MNHEY, CDR2 SVGEGT, per germline. The junction had 8 bases not matched to a gene; V was cut back by 4 bases and J by 9 bases. This CDR3 is built from 14 residues. The CDR3 region is CASSLGQGVRPQHF. CDR3 DNA: TGTGCCAGCAGTTTAGGACAGGGCGTACGGCCCCAGCATTTT.

V gene TRBV29-1 combines with J gene TRBJ1-1; 9 bases line up with TRBD1. The J segment lost 2 bases and the V segment lost 7 bases, leaving 8 bases of the junction unmatched. CDR1 and CDR2 (germline): SQVTM, ANQGSEA. The CDR3 has 14 amino acids. The chain's CDR3 is CSAKKGQGNTEAFF. CDR3 coding DNA: TGCAGCGCTAAAAAGGGACAGGGAAACACTGAAGCTTTCTTT.

This sequence joins TRBV6-2 or TRBV6-3 and TRBJ1-2, with TRBD1 matching 9 bases. The CDR3 extends over 15 amino acids. Germline trimming cut 5 bases from V and 2 bases from J; bases unmatched to any gene: 6. The germline gives CDR1 MNHEY, CDR2 SVGEGT. CDR3 loop: CASSDPQGANYGYTF. The CDR3 DNA reads as TGTGCCAGCAGTGACCCACAGGGGGCGAACTATGGCTACACCTTC.

This sequence joins TRBV2 and TRBJ2-7, with TRBD2 matching over 9 bases. Germline V lookup: CDR1 SNHLY, CDR2 FYNNEI. V trimming: 7 bases; J trimming: 3 bases; junction bases outside the gene matches: 7. The CDR3 length is 14 residues. CDR3 residues: CASIPQRGVYEQYF. The DNA of the CDR3 is TGTGCCAGCATCCCCCAGCGGGGGGTCTACGAGCAGTACTTC.

As DNA, the CDR3 is TGTGCCTCACGGCTCGGGGCAACTAATGAAAAACTGTTTTTT. Its translation is CASRLGATNEKLFF. The chain carries TRBV10-3 and TRBJ1-4; no firm D call. Deletions cut 11 bases from V and 0 bases from J, with 13 bases between. This CDR3 has 14 amino acids. The germline V gene encodes CDR1 ENHRY and CDR2 SYGVKD.

This clone was counted a single time. The chain's CDR3 is CASSADHQGEQFF. The CDR3 bases are TGTGCCAGCAGCGCGGACCATCAGGGGGAGCAGTTCTTC. The genes are TRBV7-9 and TRBJ2-1; a weak D match, TRBD1 (6 bases). Per the germline V gene, CDR1 is SEHNR and CDR2 is FQNEAQ (reference sequence). This CDR3 is 13 amino acids long. Trimming took 5 bases from V and 10 from J, leaving 15 bases between them. Supplemented by reference TRBV7-9 and TRBJ2-1, the full variable domain reads DTGVSQNPRHKITKRGQNVTFRCDPISEHNRLYWYRQTLGQGPEFLTYFQNEAQLEKSRLLSDRFSAERPKGSFSTLEIQRTEQGDSAMYLCASSADHQGEQFFGPGTRLTVL.

V is TRBV6-1 and J is TRBJ1-4, with D tentatively TRBD1 (6 bases). Germline CDR1 MNHNS, CDR2 SASEGT. The CDR3 sequence is 14 residues long. V gave up 1 base and J gave up 7 bases, with 10 bases separating them. The DNA for the CDR3 is TGTGCCAGCAGTGAAGTTCGAGGGGGTGAAAAACTGTTTTTT. Translated, it gives CASSEVRGGEKLFF.

The rearrangement links TRBV10-3 to TRBJ1-4; 7 nucleotides agree with TRBD1. V shed 5 bases, J shed 0 bases, and the junction held 3 bases outside the gene matches. Germline V gene sequence: CDR1 ENHRY, CDR2 SYGVKD. The CDR3 has 15 amino acids. As DNA, the CDR3 is TGTGCCATCAGTCGGGACAGCGCAACTAATGAAAAACTGTTTTTT. Protein sequence: CAISRDSATNEKLFF.

The sample holds a few counts of this clone. This sequence joins TRBV11-2 and TRBJ1-3, with 10 nucleotides matching TRBD1. CDR1 is SGHAT, CDR2 FQNNGV, per germline. V was clipped by 1 base and J by 3 bases; unmatched bases: 0. This CDR3 spans 15 amino acids. CDR3 loop: CASSLGTGGGNTIYF. The CDR3 region has the DNA TGTGCCAGCAGCTTAGGGACAGGGGGTGGAAACACCATATATTTT.

J is TRBJ1-1 and V is TRBV28, with TRBD1 matching over 7 bases. The V and J ends lost 5 bases and 6 bases, in that order; junction bases with no gene match: 12. The CDR3 totals 15 residues. Germline-derived CDR1 and CDR2 are MDHEN and SYDVKM. CDR3 DNA sequence: TGTGCCAGCAGTCCAAGGGGTTCGGGGACAGCTGAAGCTTTCTTT. It is translated as CASSPRGSGTAEAFF.

The gene calls are TRBV6-5 and TRBJ1-6, with TRBD1 matching 10 bases. Trimming at V came to 4 bases and at J to 9 bases, leaving 3 bases not matched to a gene. The CDR3 has 14 residues. Looked up from germline, CDR1 is MNHEY and CDR2 is SVGAGI. The chain's CDR3 is CASSSDRGLSPLHF. In DNA, the CDR3 is TGTGCCAGCAGTTCCGACAGGGGGCTTTCACCCCTCCACTTT.

This chain uses TRBV30 with TRBJ1-1; D perhaps matches TRBD1 (5 bases). The CDR3 extends over 13 amino acids. Between the trimmed V and J ends, which lost 1 base and 4 bases, there was a span of 10 bases. Germline CDR1 is GTSNPN and CDR2 is SVGIG (reference sequence). CDR3 bases: TGTGCCTGGAGTGGGGGGGTGGCCACTGAAGCTTTCTTT. This sequence encodes CAWSGGVATEAFF.

This clone is a singleton in its sample. The J gene is TRBJ2-2, the V gene TRBV7-2; the D is unclear. CDR1 SGHTA and CDR2 FQGNSA come from the germline V gene. V lost 3 bases to trimming and J lost 6 bases, with 11 bases between them. The CDR3 loop spans 14 amino acids. The CDR3 loop is CASSLPGNAGELFF. For the CDR3, the DNA is TGTGCCAGCAGCTTGCCGGGTAACGCCGGGGAGCTGTTTTTT.

This clone was counted a few times. The chain is built from TRBV21-1 and TRBJ1-4. TRBV21-1 is recorded as a pseudogene. There are 14 residues in the CDR3. CDR3 protein: CASSKSATNEKLFF. The CDR3 DNA reads TGTGCCAGCAGCAAATCCGCAACTAATGAAAAACTGTTTTTT.

This rearrangement joins TRBV11-1 to TRBJ2-3; unclear D gene. The CDR3 consists of 15 residues. Germline lookup yields CDR1 SGHAT and CDR2 FQDESV (reference sequence). The V end was cut by 1 base, the J end by 2 bases, with 10 bases between. The CDR3 region is CASSLDGFITDTQYF. The CDR3 DNA reads as TGTGCCAGCAGCTTAGATGGCTTTATCACAGATACGCAGTATTTT.

The chain combines TRBV6-2 or TRBV6-3 with TRBJ1-6; no firm D call. The CDR3 runs 12 residues. From germline, CDR1 is MNHEY and CDR2 SVGEGT. Deletions cut 5 bases from V and 8 bases from J, with 7 bases between. CDR3 DNA: TGTGCCAGCAGTCAGCGAGATTCACCCCTCCACTTT. It yields the protein CASSQRDSPLHF.

The chain is built from TRBV30 and TRBJ1-3; D gene unclear. V gave up 6 bases and J gave up 0 bases, with 9 bases separating them. The CDR3 is 13 residues long. CDR1 is GTSNPN, CDR2 SVGIG, per germline (reference sequence). CDR3 sequence: CACHSDSGNTIYF. For the CDR3, the DNA is TGTGCCTGTCACAGTGACTCTGGAAACACCATATATTTT.

This clone was seen just once. V usage is TRBV29-1 and J usage is TRBJ2-2, with TRBD2 matching 9 bases. Germline CDR1 reads SQVTM; CDR2 reads ANQGSEA. The CDR3 is 18 residues long. With 5 bases clipped from V and 4 bases from J, the junction kept 17 bases outside the gene matches. DNA of the CDR3: TGCAGCGTTATTGGCGGGACTAGCCGCCTACGGAGCACCGGGGAGCTGTTTTTT. It translates to CSVIGGTSRLRSTGELFF.

The rearrangement uses TRBV12-3 or TRBV12-4 and TRBJ2-7; unclear D gene. The CDR3 sequence is 13 residues long. V lost 6 bases to trimming and J lost 1 base, with 10 bases between them. CDR3 in amino acids: CASRPGGSYEQYF. The CDR3 nucleotides are TGTGCCAGCAGACCGGGTGGTTCCTACGAGCAGTACTTC.

The J gene is TRBJ2-3, the V gene TRBV3-1 (or the pseudogene TRBV3-2); TRBD2 might be the D (6 bases). Between the trimmed V and J ends, which lost 4 bases and 0 bases, there was a span of 8 bases. The CDR3 consists of 14 residues. From germline, CDR1 is LGHDT and CDR2 YNNKEL (reference sequence). CDR3 protein: CASSLAASTDTQYF. CDR3 nucleotide sequence: TGTGCCAGCAGCCTAGCGGCTAGCACAGATACGCAGTATTTT.

For this clone: The identical CDR3 is also encoded by other nucleotide sequences in the sample. The V call is TRBV6-5, the J call TRBJ2-1; TRBD1 matches 9 bases. Per germline, CDR1 MNHEY and CDR2 SVGAGI. This CDR3 contains 16 residues. The ends lost 0 bases at V and 2 bases at J; junction bases unmatched: 2. The CDR3 sequence: CASSYSNRGPYNEQFF. The CDR3 DNA reads as TGTGCCAGCAGTTACTCGAACAGGGGGCCCTACAATGAGCAGTTCTTC.

Note on this clone: At the DNA level, this CDR3 is encoded by other sequences in the same sample as well. The chain uses TRBV5-1 and TRBJ1-4, with 7 bases aligning to TRBD1. The germline V gene encodes CDR1 SGHRS and CDR2 YFSETQ. V shed 0 bases and J 7 bases; nucleotides not matched to a gene: 3. The CDR3 is made up of 14 amino acids. CDR3: CASSLVQGSEKLFF. Here the CDR3 DNA reads TGCGCCAGCAGCTTGGTACAGGGGAGTGAAAAACTGTTTTTT.

The chain is built from TRBV27 and TRBJ2-7, with 12 bases identical to TRBD2. Germline assignment: CDR1 MNHEY and CDR2 SMNVEV (reference sequence). The CDR3 loop spans 17 amino acids. V shed 0 bases, J shed 5 bases, and the junction held 8 bases outside the gene matches. In nucleotides, the CDR3 is TGTGCCAGCAGTTTATCCCCCAGACTAGCGGGAGTCCACGAGCAGTACTTC. This encodes CASSLSPRLAGVHEQYF.